This T cell receptor beta chain was sequenced in a study of blood T cell repertoires in COVID-19. Libraries were prepared by immunoSEQ multiplex PCR; TCRdb keeps only in-frame clonotypes and omits some of them. The sample yields under 100,000 clones, roughly 80% seen once. The sequence came from a man at least 80 years old with active or convalescent COVID-19. The sample comprised peripheral blood.

In DNA form, the CDR3 reads TGTGCCAGCTCCCCCTCCGGTACAGGGTACACTGAAGCTTTCTTT. It encodes CASSPSGTGYTEAFF. The rearrangement uses TRBV18 and TRBJ1-1; weak D call: TRBD1 (6 bases). There are 15 residues in the CDR3. V was pared by 6 bases and J by 3 bases, with 17 bases between. Germline V gives CDR1 KGHSH, CDR2 LQKENI.